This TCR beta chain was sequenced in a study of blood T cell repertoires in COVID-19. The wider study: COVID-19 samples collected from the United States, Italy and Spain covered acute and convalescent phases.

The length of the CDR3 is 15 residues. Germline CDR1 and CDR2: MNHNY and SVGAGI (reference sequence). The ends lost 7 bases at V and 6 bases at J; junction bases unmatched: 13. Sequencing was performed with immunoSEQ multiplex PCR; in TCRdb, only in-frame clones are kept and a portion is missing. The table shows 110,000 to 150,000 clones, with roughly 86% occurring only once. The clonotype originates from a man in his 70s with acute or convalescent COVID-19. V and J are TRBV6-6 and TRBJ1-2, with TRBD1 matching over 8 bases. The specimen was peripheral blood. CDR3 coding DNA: TGTGCCAGCACCGCTATGACAGGGGTGACGGATGGCTACACCTTC. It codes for CASTAMTGVTDGYTF.